Included here is one T cell receptor beta chain sequence, with context. Looked up from germline, CDR1 is SGHDT and CDR2 is YYEEEE. The CDR3 length is 13 residues. After removal of 6 bases from V and 10 bases from J, the junction contained 11 bases not matched to a gene. The source of the sample is a study of beta chain features in type 1 diabetes. Since all of the isolated RNA was reverse transcribed, expressed TCRB transcripts were what got sequenced. The protocol was immunoSEQ multiplex PCR, while the TCRdb copy is restricted to in-frame clones and leaves out a portion. In the table there are some 150,000 clones, under 11% of which are singletons.

The rearrangement links TRBV5-6 to TRBJ1-1, with 8 bases fitting TRBD1. The TCR was taken from a man aged 18 to 29 in good health. What was sequenced was naive CD4+ T cells from blood. The CDR3 sequence: CASTRGTGVLAFF. In nucleotides, the CDR3 is TGTGCCAGCACCCGAGGGACAGGTGTTCTAGCTTTCTTT.